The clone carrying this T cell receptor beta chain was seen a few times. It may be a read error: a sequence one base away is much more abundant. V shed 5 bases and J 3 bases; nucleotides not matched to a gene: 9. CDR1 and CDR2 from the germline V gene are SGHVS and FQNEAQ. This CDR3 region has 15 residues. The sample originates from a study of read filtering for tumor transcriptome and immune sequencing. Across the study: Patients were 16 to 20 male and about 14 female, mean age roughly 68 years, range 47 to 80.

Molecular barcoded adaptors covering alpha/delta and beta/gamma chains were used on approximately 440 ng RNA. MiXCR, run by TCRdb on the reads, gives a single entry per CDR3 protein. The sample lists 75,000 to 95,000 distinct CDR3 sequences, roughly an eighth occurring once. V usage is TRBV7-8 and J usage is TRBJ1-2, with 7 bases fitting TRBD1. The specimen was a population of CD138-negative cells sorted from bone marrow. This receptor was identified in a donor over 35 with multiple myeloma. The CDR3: CASSADGRGDYGYTF. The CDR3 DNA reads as TGTGCCAGCAGCGCAGATGGCAGGGGGGACTATGGCTACACCTTC.